One sample yielded the 13 T cell receptor beta chains listed below, sequenced in a study of cytomegalovirus exposure and HLA in healthy donors. Amplification used 60 Vbeta primers and 13 Jbeta primers. Sequencing used immunoSEQ multiplex PCR; TCRdb keeps in-frame clones, though not all of them. The table has about 150,000 clones, 70% to 90% seen once; the top ten hold around 5.6%. Sequencing used PBMCs. The source of these receptors is a woman between 40 and 50 years old in good health and CMV-seropositive.

The V call is TRBV7-7, the J call TRBJ2-7, with D perhaps matching TRBD1 (6 bases). Germline V gene sequence: CDR1 SSHAT, CDR2 FNYEAQ (reference sequence). The V end lost 1 base, the J end lost 5 bases, and 15 bases lay between the germline ends. The CDR3 runs 15 residues. The CDR3 region has the DNA TGTGCCAGCAGCTTAGGAGCCGGGACAACCAACGAGCAGTACTTC. As protein: CASSLGAGTTNEQYF.

This sequence joins TRBV19 and TRBJ2-1, with 10 bases matching TRBD2. Trimming took 4 bases from V and 7 from J; bases not matched to a gene: 10. The CDR3 is 16 residues long. Germline-derived CDR1 and CDR2 are LNHDA and SQIVND (reference sequence). The CDR3 sequence is CASSRRGAGGLNEQFF. The CDR3 DNA is TGTGCCAGTAGTAGAAGGGGAGCGGGAGGGTTAAATGAGCAGTTCTTC.

The chain combines TRBV30 with TRBJ1-5; 8 nucleotides match TRBD1. Germline V CDR1 and CDR2: GTSNPN, SVGIG (reference sequence). The CDR3 sequence is 15 residues long. Trimming removed 2 bases from V and 4 bases from J; junction bases left unmatched: 7. The CDR3 loop is CAWSQGARANQPQHF. CDR3 sequence (DNA): TGTGCCTGGAGTCAGGGGGCCAGAGCAAATCAGCCCCAGCATTTT.

This chain joins TRBV6-5 and TRBJ1-5; D is perhaps TRBD1 (5 bases). Per the germline V gene, CDR1 is MNHEY and CDR2 is SVGAGI. The length of the CDR3 is 14 residues. CDR3 bases: TGTGCAACCAGGGTGGGAGGGCCAAATCAGCCCCAGCATTTT. As protein: CATRVGGPNQPQHF.

The chain links TRBV7-3 to TRBJ1-1, with D possibly being TRBD1 (6 bases). This CDR3 spans 13 amino acids. CDR1 and CDR2 from the germline V gene are SGHTA and FQGTGA. V was pared by 5 bases and J by 3 bases, with 10 bases between. The CDR3 spells CASSPKGDTEAFF. The CDR3 DNA follows: TGTGCCAGCAGCCCGAAGGGGGACACTGAAGCTTTCTTT.

V is TRBV30 and J is TRBJ2-5, with 7 bases identical to TRBD2. V lost 0 bases and J lost 7; bases outside the gene matches: 11. CDR1 GTSNPN and CDR2 SVGIG come from the germline V gene (reference sequence). The CDR3 is made up of 15 amino acids. The CDR3 loop is CAWSVGLAAAGTQYF. CDR3 DNA: TGTGCCTGGAGTGTAGGGCTAGCGGCCGCCGGGACCCAGTACTTC.

This clone was seen once. The chain links TRBV28 to TRBJ2-2; 14 nucleotides align to TRBD2. The V segment lost 5 bases and the J segment 7 bases; nucleotides outside the gene matches: 6. This CDR3 is built from 16 residues. Germline V gene data show CDR1 as MDHEN and CDR2 as SYDVKM. The CDR3: CASSPTTSGRGGELFF. In nucleotides, the CDR3 is TGTGCCAGCAGTCCCACGACTAGCGGGAGGGGCGGGGAGCTGTTTTTT.

The rearrangement joins TRBV11-3 to TRBJ1-3, with 7 bases matching TRBD1. The CDR3 spans 12 residues. Germline trimming cut 5 bases from V and 7 bases from J; bases unmatched to any gene: 2. The V gene's germline CDR1 is SGHNT and CDR2 YENEEA. CDR3: CASSTRGNTIYF. For the CDR3, the DNA is TGTGCCAGCAGCACCAGGGGGAACACCATATATTTT.

The chain links TRBV10-2 to TRBJ2-7, with 8 bases matching TRBD1. Per the germline V gene, CDR1 is WSHSY and CDR2 is SAAADI. The CDR3 contains 12 residues. V shed 5 bases and J 5 bases; nucleotides not matched to a gene: 2. Written as DNA, the CDR3 is TGCGCCAGCAGTACAGGGGGGCACGAGCAGTACTTC. Encoded protein: CASSTGGHEQYF.

This clone showed up just once. The chain is built from TRBV11-1 and TRBJ2-5; TRBD1 might be the D (5 bases). Trimming pared 7 bases from V and 4 bases from J, leaving 13 bases between. Germline V lookup: CDR1 SGHAT, CDR2 FQDESV (reference sequence). The CDR3 has 13 amino acids. DNA of the CDR3: TGTGCCAGCAAGGGGTCAGGTCGAGAGACCCAGTACTTC. This gives the protein CASKGSGRETQYF.

The rearrangement uses TRBV5-5 and TRBJ2-3; D remains ambiguous. The CDR3 has 14 amino acids. In germline, CDR1 is SGHKS, CDR2 YYEKEE (reference sequence). Trimming removed 3 bases from V and 7 bases from J, with 15 bases in between. Here the CDR3 DNA reads TGTGCCAGCAGCTCTTTGCCGGTACCGCATACGCAGTATTTT. Translation gives CASSSLPVPHTQYF.

This clone was observed a handful of times. The chain joins TRBV6-5 to TRBJ2-4; possible D gene TRBD1, 6 bases. V was clipped by 4 bases and J by 0 bases, with 13 bases between them. Germline CDR1 is MNHEY and CDR2 is SVGAGI. The CDR3 length is 16 residues. The CDR3 DNA reads TGTGCCAGCAGTTCCCAGGACAGTATAGCCAAAAACATTCAGTACTTC. Its translation is CASSSQDSIAKNIQYF.

The chain uses TRBV28 and TRBJ1-2, with D perhaps matching TRBD1 (6 bases). Trimming shortened V by 11 bases and J by 6 bases, and 16 bases separated the two germline ends. Germline lookup yields CDR1 MDHEN and CDR2 SYDVKM. The CDR3 has 12 residues. The CDR3 sequence: CAGAGVVNGYTF. The CDR3 DNA sequence: TGTGCCGGCGCAGGGGTGGTTAATGGCTACACCTTC.